A single TCR beta chain is shown here with its context. The data stem from a study of Ad26.COV2.S vaccination and SARS-CoV-2 variants. The repertoire was sequenced with immunoSEQ multiplex PCR; TCRdb's copy has only in-frame clones and lacks some. The sample holds about 350,000 clones, 88% seen once. Described treatment: 19 received Ad26.COV2.S at low or high dose, single or two shots; about 5 received placebo; per-sample allocation not given. Specimen acquisition occurred on day 63 following the initial vaccine or placebo injection. This adult donor, from Boston, was 18-55 years old. In the vaccine, an Ad26 vector expressed the SARS-CoV-2 spike of the Wuhan strain. The sequenced sample was peripheral blood, obtained in a trial of Ad26.COV2.S vaccine versus placebo. This sequence was found in a person aged 18-65 years who received the Ad26.COV2.S COVID-19 vaccine or a placebo.

The CDR3 bases are TGTGCCAGCAGTTTAGGCAGATACTACGAGCAGTACTTC. Encoded protein: CASSLGRYYEQYF. The V gene is TRBV12-3 or TRBV12-4, the J gene TRBJ2-7; D gene ambiguous. This CDR3 is built from 13 residues. V lost 1 base and J lost 3, with 7 bases in between.